This TCR beta chain is from a study of T cell responses to AZD1222 COVID-19 vaccine. The study's findings and limits: Of spike-specific TCRs, nearly half reportedly target regions left unmutated in variants.

The germline V gene has CDR1 MNHNS and CDR2 SASEGT. The CDR3 is made up of 15 amino acids. Deletions cut 2 bases from V and 3 bases from J, with 11 bases between. For this clone: Its antigen is not known.

Method: immunoSEQ multiplex PCR; TCRdb's copy keeps in-frame clones and lacks some. The sample records some 130,000 clones, about 90% being singletons. Sequences were derived from peripheral blood, sampled on day 0 of AZD1222 vaccination. The V gene is TRBV6-1, the J gene TRBJ1-3; TRBD1 might be the D (5 bases). This clonotype originated in an adult in good health. The CDR3 sequence is CASSELQGYGNTIYF. CDR3 sequence (DNA): TGTGCCAGCAGTGAACTGCAGGGATATGGAAACACCATATATTTT.